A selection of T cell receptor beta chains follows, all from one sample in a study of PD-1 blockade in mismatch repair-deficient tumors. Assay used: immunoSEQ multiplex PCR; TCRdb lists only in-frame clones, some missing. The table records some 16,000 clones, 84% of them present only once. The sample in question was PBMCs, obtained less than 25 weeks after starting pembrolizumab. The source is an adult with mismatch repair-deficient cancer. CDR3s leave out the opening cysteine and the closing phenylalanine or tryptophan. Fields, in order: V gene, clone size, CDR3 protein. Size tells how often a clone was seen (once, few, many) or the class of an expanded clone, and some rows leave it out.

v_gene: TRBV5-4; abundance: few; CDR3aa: ASRPGGDNYGYT
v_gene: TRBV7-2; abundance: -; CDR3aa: ASSAEGISYNEQF
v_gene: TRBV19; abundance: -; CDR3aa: ASSTRHHSNTEAF
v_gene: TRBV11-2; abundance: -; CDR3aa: ASSLARGVNTEAF
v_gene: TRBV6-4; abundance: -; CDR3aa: ASFTGGGKGNQPQH
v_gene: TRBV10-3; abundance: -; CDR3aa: AISGTANTEAF
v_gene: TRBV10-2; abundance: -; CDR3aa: ASSGWGTSGYNEQF
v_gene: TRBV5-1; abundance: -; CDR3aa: ASSHGLAGGAWVDTQY
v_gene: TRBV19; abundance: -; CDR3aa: ASAGQVTDTQY
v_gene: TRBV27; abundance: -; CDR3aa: ASSQGQGYYGYT
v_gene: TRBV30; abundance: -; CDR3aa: AWSAGGGNQPQH
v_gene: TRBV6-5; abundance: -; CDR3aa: ASSRNRVSYEQY
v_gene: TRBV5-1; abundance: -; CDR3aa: ASSLWDRGPSSYNSPLH
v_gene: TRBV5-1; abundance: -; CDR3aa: ASSLYGAGATQETQY
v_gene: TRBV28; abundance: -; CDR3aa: ASDRGYSGNTIY
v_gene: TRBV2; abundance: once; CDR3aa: ASSEVRGEKLF
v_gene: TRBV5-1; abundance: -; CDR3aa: ASSLVGGTGETQY
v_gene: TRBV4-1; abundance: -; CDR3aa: ASSQKGRGLAGSDEQF
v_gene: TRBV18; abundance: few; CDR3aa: ASSPGEGALYQPQH
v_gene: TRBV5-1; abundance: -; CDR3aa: ASSGGPDPTYEQY
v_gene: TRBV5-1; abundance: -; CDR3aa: ASSLGQATGGQETQY
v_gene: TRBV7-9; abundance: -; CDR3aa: ASRANSYEQY
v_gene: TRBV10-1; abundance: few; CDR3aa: ASSEVRTGRPYEQY
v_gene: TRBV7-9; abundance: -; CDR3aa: ASSLGPRGTEAF
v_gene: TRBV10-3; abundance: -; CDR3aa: AIRVVGEDEQF
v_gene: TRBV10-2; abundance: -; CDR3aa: ASSASGMDNEQF
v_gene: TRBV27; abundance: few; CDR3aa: ASSSPAGAHYEQY
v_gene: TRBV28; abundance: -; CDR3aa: ASRPPREVQF
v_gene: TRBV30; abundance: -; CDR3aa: AWRRGLAVYNEQF
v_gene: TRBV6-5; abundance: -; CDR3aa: ASSYSQTSTEQF
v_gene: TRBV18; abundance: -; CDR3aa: ASSPLAGNSYNEQF
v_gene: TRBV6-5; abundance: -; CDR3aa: ASRLLRGSGQPQH
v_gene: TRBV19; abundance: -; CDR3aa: ASSLLTGRVNEKLF
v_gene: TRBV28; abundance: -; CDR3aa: ASRTGTGEYGYT
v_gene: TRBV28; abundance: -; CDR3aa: ASSLRDRGTEAF
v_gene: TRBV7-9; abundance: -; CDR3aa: ASSPRQGALEETQY
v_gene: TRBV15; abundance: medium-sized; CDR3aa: ATSRNRDSQEQY
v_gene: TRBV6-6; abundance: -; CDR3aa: ASSYGGNGYT
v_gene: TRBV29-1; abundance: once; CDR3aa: SGLSGESYNEQF
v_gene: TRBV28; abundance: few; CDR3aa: ASSLYRGSYEQY
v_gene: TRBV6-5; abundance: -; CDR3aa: ASKTPSGAKNIQY
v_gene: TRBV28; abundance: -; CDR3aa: ASSSYQLSNQPQH
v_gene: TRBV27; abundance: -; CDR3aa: ASSLYGLSGTSGSQNTGELF
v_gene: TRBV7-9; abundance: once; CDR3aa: ASSRLAGGYEQF
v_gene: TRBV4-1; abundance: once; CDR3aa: ASSPRTSGRAGETQY
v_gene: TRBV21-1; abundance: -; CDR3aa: ASSKKEGGRGVGNTIY
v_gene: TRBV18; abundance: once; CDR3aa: ASSQGVIANTGELF
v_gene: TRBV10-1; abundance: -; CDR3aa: ASSDGTATDTQY
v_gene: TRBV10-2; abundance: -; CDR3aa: ASSVELTYNEQF
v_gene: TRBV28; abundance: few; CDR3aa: ASQQGMDSPLH
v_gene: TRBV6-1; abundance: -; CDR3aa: ASRGPGVINQPQH
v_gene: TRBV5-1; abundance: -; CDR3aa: ASSLSGGPLAEQF
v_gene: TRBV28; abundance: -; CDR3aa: ASREAGGPRETQY
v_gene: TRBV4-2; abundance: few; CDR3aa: ASSQSGTGVSYEQY